The rows below give T cell receptor beta chains drawn from one sample of a study of T cell repertoires in cytomegalovirus infection. TCRdb redid the calling of the reads with MiXCR, one entry per CDR3 protein. Of 450,000 to 600,000 distinct CDR3 sequences in the sample, about 42% were seen once. Their antigens remain unidentified. The specimen comprised cultured PBMCs, sampled from culture after CMV antigen stimulation. These receptors all stem from a human donor in good health (CMV status not recorded). Some clones in this sample may be carry-over from other donors' samples. Both conserved end residues are part of each CDR3. Fields, in order: clone size, V gene, J gene, D gene, CDR3 protein, CDR3 DNA. A D gene is named only where the DNA matches it firmly. Some rows mark clone size as missing; the rest say once, few, many or name a class of expanded clone.

>few|TRBV28|TRBJ2-5|-
CASSSQDQETQYF
TGTGCCAGCAGTTCTCAAGACCAAGAGACCCAGTACTTC
>few|TRBV20-1|TRBJ2-7|-
CSASSSYEQYF
TGCAGTGCTTCTAGCTCCTACGAGCAGTACTTC
>-|TRBV6-2/TRBV6-3|TRBJ2-7|TRBD1
CASSPVRDRVREQYF
TGTGCCAGCAGTCCGGTGAGGGACAGGGTTCGCGAGCAGTACTTC
>few|TRBV7-4|TRBJ2-7|-
CASSFGGRYEQYF
TGTGCCAGCAGCTTTGGGGGACGCTACGAGCAGTACTTC
>-|TRBV4-3|TRBJ2-5|-
CASSQVPESETQYF
TGCGCCAGCAGCCAAGTGCCGGAGTCTGAGACCCAGTACTTC
>-|TRBV6-6|TRBJ2-7|-
CASRFSGTVTYEQYF
TGTGCCAGCAGATTCTCCGGGACTGTCACCTACGAGCAGTACTTC
>-|TRBV20-1|TRBJ2-5|-
CSASGGEETQYF
TGCAGTGCTAGCGGGGGTGAGGAGACCCAGTACTTC
>-|TRBV19|TRBJ2-3|-
CASSATGTTQYTQYF
TGTGCCAGTAGTGCCACCGGGACAACACAATATACGCAGTATTTT
>few|TRBV7-9|TRBJ2-2|-
CASSKWTGTNTGELFF
TGTGCCAGCAGCAAATGGACTGGGACGAACACCGGGGAGCTGTTTTTT
>few|TRBV7-8|TRBJ1-1|-
CASSIGGSNTEAFF
TGTGCCAGCAGCATAGGGGGATCCAACACTGAAGCTTTCTTT
>few|TRBV12-3/TRBV12-4|TRBJ1-6|-
CASSGQTSYNSPLHF
TGTGCCAGCAGTGGCCAGACATCCTATAATTCACCCCTCCACTTT
>few|TRBV7-2|TRBJ2-2|TRBD2
CASSLGSGSGRAVGTGELFF
TGTGCCAGCAGCTTAGGGTCGGGTAGCGGGAGGGCCGTTGGCACCGGGGAGCTGTTTTTT
>few|TRBV7-2|TRBJ2-1|-
CASSLASRVPFF
TGTGCCAGCAGCTTAGCGTCGCGGGTTCCGTTCTTC
>few|TRBV10-3|TRBJ2-3|-
CAISDPVGRADTQYF
TGTGCCATCAGTGACCCAGTCGGGCGGGCAGATACGCAGTATTTT
>-|TRBV20-1|TRBJ1-1|TRBD1
CSATIGQGLNTEAFF
TGCAGTGCTACTATCGGACAGGGGTTGAACACTGAAGCTTTCTTT
>-|TRBV6-1|TRBJ2-3|-
CASSEGRRRSTDTQYF
TGTGCCAGCAGTGAAGGTAGGCGCAGGAGCACAGATACGCAGTATTTT
>-|TRBV6-1|TRBJ2-1|-
CASIGPGLRGNEQFF
TGTGCCAGCATAGGCCCGGGGTTGAGGGGGAATGAGCAGTTCTTC
>-|TRBV7-4|TRBJ2-1|-
CASSRRDRDGSYNEQFF
TGTGCCAGCAGCCGACGAGACAGAGACGGGTCCTACAATGAGCAGTTCTTC
>few|TRBV7-2|TRBJ2-7|TRBD1
CASSFRDRGNEQYF
TGTGCCAGCAGCTTCCGGGACAGGGGTAACGAGCAGTACTTC
>few|TRBV7-2|TRBJ1-1|TRBD1
CASSSLAGQGNTEAFF
TGTGCCAGCAGCTCACTGGCGGGACAGGGGAACACTGAAGCTTTCTTT
>-|TRBV4-2|TRBJ2-2|-
CASSQEVGELFF
TGTGCCAGCAGCCAAGAGGTGGGGGAGCTGTTTTTT